One and the same sample provided the 18 T cell receptor beta chains below, sequenced in a study of brain T cells in children with intractable seizures (dated by TCRdb to about 2021). Libraries came from the immunoSEQ multiplex PCR assay. TCRdb re-hosts the immuneACCESS table, in-frame sequences only. Its copies lack some clones; in the studies checked, an unresolved V gene accounts for under half of them, and the cause for the rest is not known. Within this sample are about 320,000 clones, with over 90% of them counted one time only. The ten largest clones represent roughly 6% of the sample. The label giving this sample's time point can be read as: blood from clinic visit 5 months post-surgery; TSC patient then seizure free. Sequenced material: peripheral blood, taken 4 to 6 months after surgery. These receptors were taken from a boy in the first two years of life with tuberous sclerosis and intractable seizures.

This chain uses TRBV6-1 with TRBJ1-5, with 10 bases lining up with TRBD1. From germline, CDR1 is MNHNS and CDR2 SASEGT. This CDR3 has 17 residues. V shed 4 bases and J 6 bases; nucleotides not matched to a gene: 12. DNA for the CDR3: TGTGCCAGCAGTGGGGGACCGACAGGGGGCGCGTCTCAGCCCCAGCATTTT. Its translation: CASSGGPTGGASQPQHF.

The CDR3 region is CASSTRTGNSNQPQHF. CDR3 sequence (DNA): TGTGCCAGTAGTACTCGGACAGGGAATAGCAATCAGCCCCAGCATTTT. The chain uses TRBV19 and TRBJ1-5; the match to TRBD1 covers 8 bases. V lost 4 bases, J lost 0 bases, and 5 bases stayed unmatched. Germline V gives CDR1 LNHDA, CDR2 SQIVND (reference sequence). The CDR3 extends over 16 amino acids.

The chain uses TRBV19 and TRBJ1-1, with a tentative D call TRBD1 (6 bases). Germline CDR1 and CDR2: LNHDA and SQIVND (reference sequence). The CDR3 sequence is 14 residues long. Trimming left V 9 bases short and J 0 bases short, with 14 bases between. The CDR3 DNA follows: TGTGCCAGCACAACCAGGGGCATGAACACTGAAGCTTTCTTT. Its protein product is CASTTRGMNTEAFF. Together with reference TRBV19 and TRBJ1-1, the CDR3 gives the full variable domain: DGGITQSPKYLFRKEGQNVTLSCEQNLNHDAMYWYRQDPGQGLRLIYYSQIVNDFQKGDIAEGYSVSREKKESFPLTVTSAQKNPTAFYLCASTTRGMNTEAFFGQGTRLTVV.

In this sample, this clone turned up once. This CDR3 is CASSYWVRAGRVDGYTF. DNA for the CDR3: TGTGCCAGCAGTTACTGGGTTAGGGCTGGACGGGTTGATGGCTACACCTTC. V gene TRBV6-2 or TRBV6-3 combines with J gene TRBJ1-2; D remains ambiguous. Germline V CDR1 and CDR2: MNHEY, SVGEGT. Trimming shortened V by 1 base and J by 6 bases, and 21 bases separated the two germline ends. CDR3 length equals 17 residues.

V and J are TRBV19 and TRBJ1-5; 8 nucleotides agree with TRBD1. J gave up 6 bases and V 9 bases, and 4 bases lay outside the gene matches. This CDR3 has 12 amino acids. Germline assignment: CDR1 LNHDA and CDR2 SQIVND (reference sequence). CDR3 sequence (DNA): TGTGCCAGGACTCAGGGGGCTCAGCCCCAGCATTTT. Residues: CARTQGAQPQHF.

V and J are TRBV5-4 and TRBJ2-7; 7 bases are a match to TRBD2. V trimming: 4 bases; J trimming: 2 bases; junction bases outside the gene matches: 15. CDR1 SGHNT and CDR2 YYREEE come from the germline V gene (reference sequence). The CDR3 has 17 residues. The CDR3 is CASSNRLAVVHPYEQYF. The CDR3 bases are TGTGCCAGCAGCAACCGACTAGCCGTCGTCCATCCCTACGAGCAGTACTTC.

The J gene is TRBJ1-6, the V gene TRBV6-4, with D hard to call. This CDR3 region has 13 residues. Germline loops: CDR1 MRHNA, CDR2 SNTAGT. Trimming removed 0 bases at V and 6 bases at J, with 3 bases between. This CDR3 is CASSDSSNSPLHF. CDR3 in DNA: TGTGCCAGCAGTGACTCGAGTAATTCACCCCTCCACTTT.

The chain couples TRBV19 to TRBJ1-1; D might be TRBD1 (6 bases). CDR1 and CDR2 from the germline V gene are LNHDA and SQIVND (reference sequence). The V end lost 10 bases, the J end lost 5 bases, and 11 bases lay between the germline ends. The CDR3 sequence is 11 residues long. In DNA, the CDR3 is TGTGCCACCGAGGACAGAACTGAAGCTTTCTTT. It translates to CATEDRTEAFF. The full variable domain, its missing parts supplied by reference TRBV19 and TRBJ1-1, is DGGITQSPKYLFRKEGQNVTLSCEQNLNHDAMYWYRQDPGQGLRLIYYSQIVNDFQKGDIAEGYSVSREKKESFPLTVTSAQKNPTAFYLCATEDRTEAFFGQGTRLTVV.

The V call is TRBV5-6, the J call TRBJ1-3, with D unclear. CDR1 is SGHDT, CDR2 YYEEEE, per germline. The CDR3 consists of 13 residues. Trimming shortened V by 3 bases and J by 8 bases, and 12 bases separated the two germline ends. DNA for the CDR3: TGTGCCAGCAGCTCGGGGAACGGGTACACCATATATTTT. It encodes CASSSGNGYTIYF.

The V call is TRBV6-1, the J call TRBJ2-1; 13 nucleotides match TRBD2. There are 16 residues in the CDR3. Per the germline V gene, CDR1 is MNHNS and CDR2 is SASEGT. Trimming took 2 bases from V and 8 from J; bases not matched to a gene: 6. This CDR3 reads CASSETRTSGSYEQFF. CDR3 DNA sequence: TGTGCCAGCAGTGAAACCAGGACTAGCGGGAGCTATGAGCAGTTCTTC.

This clone was seen just once. V is TRBV5-1 and J is TRBJ2-2; perhaps TRBD2 as D (8 bases). The V end lost 4 bases, the J end lost 0 bases, and 16 bases lay between the germline ends. The CDR3 contains 17 residues. CDR1 and CDR2 (germline): SGHRS, YFSETQ. CDR3 DNA sequence: TGCGCCAGCAGCCCGGGAGGGACAGTCTCGAACACCGGGGAGCTGTTTTTT. Residues: CASSPGGTVSNTGELFF.

The chain employs TRBV10-3 and TRBJ2-7; D might be TRBD1 or TRBD2, each matching 5 bases. Trimming took off 2 bases at V and 6 bases at J, with 11 bases between the two ends. The CDR3 spans 13 residues. Germline V gene data show CDR1 as ENHRY and CDR2 as SYGVKD. The CDR3 reads CAISEPRGAEQYF. The CDR3 nucleotides are TGTGCCATCAGTGAGCCTCGAGGGGCCGAGCAGTACTTC.

The table lists this clone with a few counts. The chain employs TRBV12-3 or TRBV12-4 and TRBJ1-5; no clear D gene. V lost 0 bases and J 3 bases, leaving 3 bases between the germline ends. This CDR3 is built from 13 residues. DNA for the CDR3: TGTGCCAGCAGTTTAGCATTCAATCAGCCCCAGCATTTT. Its protein is CASSLAFNQPQHF.

The genes are TRBV24-1 and TRBJ2-3; D perhaps matches TRBD2 (5 bases). This CDR3 comprises 15 residues. V dropped 0 bases and J dropped 2 bases, with 8 bases sitting between them. CDR1 KGHDR and CDR2 SFDVKD come from the germline V gene. CDR3 DNA sequence: TGTGCCACCAGTGATTTGGAGGGAGCCACAGATACGCAGTATTTT. It codes for CATSDLEGATDTQYF.

The rearrangement links TRBV4-1 to TRBJ2-1; a weak D match, TRBD2 (6 bases). The germline gives CDR1 MGHRA, CDR2 YSYEKL. Trimming shortened V by 3 bases and J by 3 bases, and 21 bases separated the two germline ends. This CDR3 has 18 amino acids. This CDR3 reads CASSQDRRGLNSYNEQFF. CDR3 coding DNA: TGCGCCAGCAGCCAGGACCGGAGGGGACTCAATAGCTACAATGAGCAGTTCTTC.

V is TRBV19 and J is TRBJ1-2, with TRBD1 matching 8 bases. CDR1 is LNHDA, CDR2 SQIVND, per germline (reference sequence). The CDR3 covers 13 residues. The J segment lost 8 bases and the V segment lost 5 bases, leaving 7 bases of the junction unmatched. In DNA, the CDR3 is TGTGCCAGTAGTCCGCAGGGGGCGGACGGCTACACCTTC. Protein product: CASSPQGADGYTF.

The chain has TRBV30 and TRBJ1-6; the D is unclear. Germline V gene data show CDR1 as GTSNPN and CDR2 as SVGIG (reference sequence). The V and J ends lost 0 bases and 0 bases respectively, with 12 bases between them. The CDR3 sequence is 17 residues long. The CDR3 region is CAWSVLGVSSYNSPLHF. DNA for the CDR3: TGTGCCTGGAGTGTTCTCGGGGTGAGCTCCTATAATTCACCCCTCCACTTT.

V gene TRBV18 combines with J gene TRBJ2-7; tentative D call: TRBD2 (6 bases). Per germline, CDR1 KGHSH and CDR2 LQKENI. The CDR3 loop spans 14 amino acids. V was shortened by 4 bases and J by 7 bases, with 17 bases between the two germline ends. The CDR3 DNA reads TGTGCCAGCTCACATTTCGGGGGAGTGGAAGAGCAGTACTTC. This codes for CASSHFGGVEEQYF.